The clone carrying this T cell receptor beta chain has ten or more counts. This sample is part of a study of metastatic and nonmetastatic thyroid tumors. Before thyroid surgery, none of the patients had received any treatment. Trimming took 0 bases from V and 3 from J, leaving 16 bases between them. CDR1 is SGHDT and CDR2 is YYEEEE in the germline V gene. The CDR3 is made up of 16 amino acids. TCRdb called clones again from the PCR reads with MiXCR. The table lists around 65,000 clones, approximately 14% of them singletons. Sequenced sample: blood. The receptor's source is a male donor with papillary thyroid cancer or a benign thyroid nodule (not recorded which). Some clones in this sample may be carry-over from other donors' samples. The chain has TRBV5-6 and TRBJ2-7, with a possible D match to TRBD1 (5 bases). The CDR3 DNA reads TGTGCCAGCAGCTTGGTATCTAGTCAGGGTATCTACGAGCAGTACTTC. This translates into CASSLVSSQGIYEQYF.